One and the same sample provided the 29 T cell receptor beta chains below, sequenced in a study of shared clonotypes between healthy human individuals. Profiling relied on immunoSEQ multiplex PCR, and the TCRdb table lists in-frame clones only, not all of them. The data contain more than 2,000,000 clones, 90% to 95% of them singletons. Sequencing was performed on naive CD4+ T cells from PBMCs. Subset given: CD45RA+ positively selected. The receptors were sampled from a man between 18 and 35 years old in good health. Some clones in this sample may be carry-over from other donors' samples.

The CDR3 region has the DNA TGTGCCAGCAGCTCAGGCCCGACAGGTTACGAGCAGTACTTC. It yields the protein CASSSGPTGYEQYF. The rearrangement uses TRBV5-6 and TRBJ2-7, with D maybe TRBD1 (6 bases). The V end was cut by 3 bases, the J end by 4 bases, with 14 bases between. CDR3 length equals 14 residues. Looked up from germline, CDR1 is SGHDT and CDR2 is YYEEEE. Together with reference TRBV5-6 and TRBJ2-7, the CDR3 gives the full variable domain: DAGVTQSPTHLIKTRGQQVTLRCSPKSGHDTVSWYQQALGQGPQFIFQYYEEEERQRGNFPDRFSGHQFPNYSSELNVNALLLGDSALYLCASSSGPTGYEQYFGPGTRLTVT.

This chain connects TRBV4-3 to TRBJ1-5; D is ambiguous. CDR3 length: 14 residues. V was shortened by 1 base and J by 6 bases, with 10 bases between the two germline ends. From germline, CDR1 is LGHNA and CDR2 YSLEER. The CDR3 DNA reads TGCGCCAGCAGCCAAGCCCCTCATTCTCAGCCCCAGCATTTT. The encoded protein is CASSQAPHSQPQHF.

This clone came up once. This chain links TRBV7-3 with TRBJ2-7; TRBD2 aligns across 13 bases. Germline V gene lookup returns CDR1 SGHTA and CDR2 FQGTGA. The junction had 8 bases not matched to a gene; V was cut back by 5 bases and J by 4 bases. The CDR3 sequence is 16 residues long. The CDR3 here is CASSLGTSGTTYEQYF. The CDR3, as DNA: TGTGCCAGCAGCCTGGGGACTAGCGGGACCACTTACGAGCAGTACTTC.

The J gene is TRBJ2-1, the V gene TRBV7-9; tentative D call: TRBD2 (6 bases). This CDR3 region has 16 residues. V dropped 5 bases and J dropped 4 bases, with 18 bases sitting between them. Germline values: CDR1 SEHNR, CDR2 FQNEAQ (reference sequence). The CDR3: CASSPFGGSGYNEQFF. DNA of the CDR3: TGTGCCAGCAGCCCCTTTGGAGGGAGTGGGTACAATGAGCAGTTCTTC.

The V call is TRBV6-1, the J call TRBJ1-4, with 9 positions matching TRBD1. The CDR3 is made up of 14 amino acids. V lost 5 bases, J lost 5 bases, and 3 bases stayed unmatched. Germline loops: CDR1 MNHNS, CDR2 SASEGT. The CDR3 DNA reads as TGTGCCAGCAGTCGGGACAGGGCGAATGAAAAACTGTTTTTT. As protein: CASSRDRANEKLFF.

This clone came up once. The V and J genes are TRBV9 and TRBJ1-5; 7 bases align to TRBD1. The V segment lost 4 bases and the J segment 1 base; nucleotides outside the gene matches: 8. Germline loops: CDR1 SGDLS, CDR2 YYNGEE. The CDR3 has 16 residues. The DNA of the CDR3 is TGTGCCAGCAGCCCTCGGGGGGACAGAAGCAATCAGCCCCAGCATTTT. It encodes CASSPRGDRSNQPQHF.

This rearrangement joins TRBV19 to TRBJ2-1; 10 positions agree with TRBD2. Trimming took 5 bases from V and 4 from J; bases not matched to a gene: 14. Germline V gene data show CDR1 as LNHDA and CDR2 as SQIVND (reference sequence). The CDR3 spans 18 residues. The CDR3 nucleotides read TGTGCCAGTAGTCCCCCGTCAGGAGCGGGAGGGCCGTACAATGAGCAGTTCTTC. Translation gives CASSPPSGAGGPYNEQFF. Together with reference TRBV19 and TRBJ2-1, the CDR3 gives the full variable domain: DGGITQSPKYLFRKEGQNVTLSCEQNLNHDAMYWYRQDPGQGLRLIYYSQIVNDFQKGDIAEGYSVSREKKESFPLTVTSAQKNPTAFYLCASSPPSGAGGPYNEQFFGPGTRLTVL.

This chain connects TRBV28 to TRBJ1-1, with 8 bases fitting TRBD1. CDR1 is MDHEN and CDR2 is SYDVKM in the germline V gene. The CDR3 extends over 13 amino acids. V lost 7 bases and J lost 4; bases outside the gene matches: 5. In nucleotides, the CDR3 is TGTGCCAGCACGACAGGGGTCGTCACTGAAGCTTTCTTT. This encodes CASTTGVVTEAFF.

The gene calls are TRBV11-2 and TRBJ2-7; D perhaps matches TRBD2 (5 bases). Trimming stripped 5 bases from V and 5 bases from J, with 13 bases between. CDR1 is SGHAT and CDR2 is FQNNGV in the germline V gene. The length of the CDR3 is 13 residues. The CDR3 DNA reads as TGTGCCAGCAGCCCGAGGGTTTTCCACGAGCAGTACTTC. Its protein product is CASSPRVFHEQYF.

The chain combines TRBV10-3 with TRBJ2-3, with TRBD2 matching over 8 bases. The germline V gene encodes CDR1 ENHRY and CDR2 SYGVKD. J lost 2 bases, V lost 3 bases, and 7 bases had no gene match. The CDR3 sequence is 16 residues long. CDR3 nucleotides: TGTGCCATCAGTGATGCCGGGACTAGGACCACAGATACGCAGTATTTT. The encoded protein is CAISDAGTRTTDTQYF.

This clone was found many times. This sequence joins TRBV30 and TRBJ1-2; D is unresolved. Germline CDR1 is GTSNPN and CDR2 is SVGIG (reference sequence). The CDR3 is 17 residues long. V gave up 0 bases and J gave up 1 base, with 18 bases separating them. The CDR3 sequence: CAWSVIGFSSGNYGYTF. CDR3 DNA sequence: TGTGCCTGGAGTGTAATAGGGTTTAGTAGCGGTAACTATGGCTACACCTTC.

A single count supports this clone. This chain links TRBV5-1 with TRBJ1-1, with D tentatively TRBD1 (6 bases). The CDR3 has 14 amino acids. V lost 0 bases, J lost 6 bases, and 12 bases lay in between. Germline V gene data show CDR1 as SGHRS and CDR2 as YFSETQ. CDR3 protein: CASSLGGDIAEAFF. The CDR3 DNA is TGCGCCAGCAGCTTGGGTGGGGACATCGCTGAAGCTTTCTTT.

The J gene is TRBJ2-2, the V gene TRBV7-3; 8 bases fit TRBD2. CDR3 length: 15 residues. CDR1 and CDR2 from the germline V gene are SGHTA and FQGTGA. The V segment lost 2 bases and the J segment 3 bases; nucleotides outside the gene matches: 2. In DNA form, the CDR3 reads TGTGCCAGCAGCTTAGGACTAGCCCACACCGGGGAGCTGTTTTTT. Its translation: CASSLGLAHTGELFF. Full variable domain (remainder filled in from reference TRBV7-3 and TRBJ2-2): GAGVSQTPSNKVTEKGKYVELRCDPISGHTALYWYRQSLGQGPEFLIYFQGTGAADDSGLPNDRFFAVRPEGSVSTLKIQRTERGDSAVYLCASSLGLAHTGELFFGEGSRLTVL.

Concerning this clone itself: In the same sample, other DNA sequences code for this CDR3. This chain links TRBV30 with TRBJ1-1; D is undetermined. The CDR3 consists of 12 residues. Per the germline V gene, CDR1 is GTSNPN and CDR2 is SVGIG (reference sequence). V was cut by 0 bases and J by 5 bases, with 7 bases left in between. In nucleotides, the CDR3 is TGTGCCTGGAGTGTTCCGGGAACTGAAGCTTTCTTT. The encoded protein is CAWSVPGTEAFF.

This chain links TRBV28 with TRBJ2-1; tentatively, D is TRBD1 (5 bases). Trimming took off 6 bases at V and 2 bases at J, with 11 bases between the two ends. The germline V gene has CDR1 MDHEN and CDR2 SYDVKM. The CDR3 is 14 residues long. The CDR3 DNA reads as TGTGCCAGCAGCAGGGCAGACCCCTACAATGAGCAGTTCTTC. Translation gives CASSRADPYNEQFF.

V is TRBV9 and J is TRBJ2-2; D possibly matches TRBD1 or TRBD2 (5 bases each). V lost 0 bases, J lost 3 bases, and 12 bases lay in between. Germline V CDR1 and CDR2: SGDLS, YYNGEE. The CDR3 is 16 residues long. DNA for the CDR3: TGTGCCAGCAGCGTAGATCGAGGGACCGACACCGGGGAGCTGTTTTTT. It codes for CASSVDRGTDTGELFF.

This clone came up once. The chain recombines TRBV9 with TRBJ2-2; D is possibly TRBD1 (5 bases). Germline CDR1 SGDLS, CDR2 YYNGEE. V lost 0 bases, J lost 6 bases, and 12 bases lay in between. The CDR3 is 15 amino acids. For the CDR3, the DNA is TGTGCCAGCAGCGTAGCAGGGATGTTCCCCGGGGAGCTGTTTTTT. Amino acids: CASSVAGMFPGELFF.

This rearrangement joins TRBV19 to TRBJ2-3; D is perhaps TRBD1 or TRBD2 (5 bases each). The CDR3 consists of 16 residues. CDR1 and CDR2 (germline): LNHDA, SQIVND (reference sequence). The V end lost 5 bases, the J end lost 1 base, and 16 bases lay between the germline ends. CDR3 nucleotide sequence: TGTGCCAGTAGTTCCCAGGGCCGGGACGGCACAGATACGCAGTATTTT. As protein: CASSSQGRDGTDTQYF.

This clone was seen only once. The chain employs TRBV19 and TRBJ1-2; no firm D call. The V end lost 2 bases, the J end lost 1 base, and 5 bases lay between the germline ends. This CDR3 contains 13 residues. Germline V gene lookup returns CDR1 LNHDA and CDR2 SQIVND (reference sequence). The CDR3 protein is CASSISFNYGYTF. The CDR3 DNA is TGTGCCAGTAGTATAAGCTTTAACTATGGCTACACCTTC. The full variable domain, completed using reference TRBV19 and TRBJ1-2, is DGGITQSPKYLFRKEGQNVTLSCEQNLNHDAMYWYRQDPGQGLRLIYYSQIVNDFQKGDIAEGYSVSREKKESFPLTVTSAQKNPTAFYLCASSISFNYGYTFGSGTRLTVV.

CDR3 nucleotide sequence: TGTGCCAGCAGCGCGGACCCGACAGTCATTAATGAAAAACTGTTTTTT. Residues: CASSADPTVINEKLFF. V is TRBV9 and J is TRBJ1-4; TRBD1 is a possible D gene (5 bases). V lost 3 bases and J lost 4, with 16 bases in between. Germline lookup yields CDR1 SGDLS and CDR2 YYNGEE. The CDR3 is 16 amino acids.

This clone has only a few counts. Other DNA sequences from this sample encode an identical CDR3 as well. This chain joins TRBV5-1 and TRBJ2-1, with 14 bases that match TRBD2. The V segment lost 4 bases and the J segment 6 bases; nucleotides outside the gene matches: 3. The CDR3 runs to 15 residues. Germline V gives CDR1 SGHRS, CDR2 YFSETQ. CDR3 residues: CASSPGLAGVNEQFF. The CDR3 DNA reads TGCGCCAGCAGCCCGGGACTAGCGGGAGTCAATGAGCAGTTCTTC.

V gene TRBV4-2 combines with J gene TRBJ2-7, with 8 bases fitting TRBD2. This CDR3 region has 15 residues. Unmatched junction bases numbered 11, after V lost 7 bases and J lost 3 bases. The V gene's germline CDR1 is LGHNA and CDR2 YNFKEQ. The CDR3 coding sequence is TGTGCCAGCACCCGGGGTAGCGGGACCTTCTACGAGCAGTACTTC. Translation: CASTRGSGTFYEQYF.

V and J are TRBV27 and TRBJ2-6, with D unclear. Trimming removed 2 bases at V and 8 bases at J, with 7 bases between. Looked up from germline, CDR1 is MNHEY and CDR2 is SMNVEV (reference sequence). The CDR3 runs to 13 residues. DNA of the CDR3: TGTGCCAGCAGTTTAGGGCAGACCAACGTCCTGACTTTC. Amino acid sequence: CASSLGQTNVLTF. Full variable domain (rest looked up from reference TRBV27 and TRBJ2-6): EAQVTQNPRYLITVTGKKLTVTCSQNMNHEYMSWYRQDPGLGLRQIYYSMNVEVTDKGDVPEGYKVSRKEKRNFPLILESPSPNQTSLYFCASSLGQTNVLTFGAGSRLTVL.

Regarding this clone: The identical CDR3 is also encoded by other nucleotide sequences in the sample. The CDR3 spells CASSPGTLNQPQHF. CDR3 coding DNA: TGTGCCAGCAGCCCCGGGACACTTAATCAGCCCCAGCATTTT. The chain employs TRBV28 and TRBJ1-5, with D tentatively TRBD1 (6 bases). The CDR3 runs to 14 residues. With 6 bases removed from V and 4 bases from J, the gap between germline ends came to 13 bases. Germline V lookup: CDR1 MDHEN, CDR2 SYDVKM.

The CDR3 here is CASSYGLADPKEQYF. The CDR3 nucleotides are TGTGCCAGCTCATATGGACTAGCGGACCCTAAGGAGCAGTACTTC. V and J are TRBV18 and TRBJ2-7, with 10 positions matching TRBD2. The CDR3 extends over 15 amino acids. Trimming at V came to 5 bases and at J to 7 bases, leaving 11 bases not matched to a gene. The V gene's germline CDR1 is KGHSH and CDR2 LQKENI.

The chain links TRBV4-3 to TRBJ1-6; D is unclear. This CDR3 has 14 residues. CDR1 and CDR2 from the germline V gene are LGHNA and YSLEER. Trimming took off 1 base at V and 10 bases at J, with 11 bases between the two ends. The CDR3, as DNA: TGCGCCAGCAGCCAAGCCCAGGACGGATCACCCCTCCACTTT. Protein product: CASSQAQDGSPLHF.

CDR3 DNA: TGCAGCGTTGGGGGCCCCACTGAGGGCGCCTATGGCTACACCTTC. Encoded protein: CSVGGPTEGAYGYTF. The V call is TRBV29-1, the J call TRBJ1-2; tentative D call: TRBD1 (5 bases). Germline CDR1 and CDR2: SQVTM and ANQGSEA. V shed 4 bases and J shed 4 bases, with 19 bases lying between them. CDR3 length: 15 amino acids. Combining the CDR3 with reference TRBV29-1 and TRBJ1-2 gives the whole variable domain SAVISQKPSRDICQRGTSLTIQCQVDSQVTMMFWYRQQPGQSLTLIATANQGSEATYESGFVIDKFPISRPNLTFSTLTVSNMSPEDSSIYLCSVGGPTEGAYGYTFGSGTRLTVV.

The chain links TRBV7-3 to TRBJ2-7; TRBD1 matches 10 bases. Germline V gene lookup returns CDR1 SGHTA and CDR2 FQGTGA. The CDR3 runs to 14 residues. The V gene end was trimmed by 6 bases and the J gene end by 3 bases; junction bases not matched to a gene: 5. The CDR3: CASSLGQGFYEQYF. The CDR3 DNA reads TGTGCCAGCAGTTTGGGACAGGGGTTCTACGAGCAGTACTTC.

The chain couples TRBV10-3 to TRBJ1-2; 7 bases are a match to TRBD1. The CDR3 totals 14 residues. Germline V gene sequence: CDR1 ENHRY, CDR2 SYGVKD. The J segment lost 3 bases and the V segment lost 6 bases, leaving 7 bases of the junction unmatched. The CDR3 DNA reads as TGTGCCATCAGAGCCAACAGGGGAGACTATGGCTACACCTTC. Translated, it gives CAIRANRGDYGYTF.